The 28 T cell receptor beta chains below come from one sample, sequenced in a study of CD8 T cells in ankylosing spondylitis. TCRdb called the 5' RACE reads again in MiXCR, with one record for every CDR3 protein. Here the sample spans about 240,000 distinct CDR3 sequences, 8% to 10% being singletons. Sequencing was performed on blood, either unsorted or a sorted T cell fraction (not recorded which). All receptors come from a female donor with ankylosing spondylitis or in good health (not recorded which).

This clonotype was seen only a few times. The rearrangement joins TRBV12-5 to TRBJ2-4, with TRBD1 matching over 8 bases. The ends lost 1 base at V and 1 base at J; junction bases unmatched: 9. The CDR3 has 18 amino acids. Germline CDR1 and CDR2: LGHNT and FRNRAP. This chain's CDR3 is CASGLDAGQVIAKNIQYF. The CDR3 nucleotides are TGTGCTAGTGGTTTGGACGCGGGACAGGTAATCGCCAAAAACATTCAGTACTTC.

This clonotype came up many times. This chain uses TRBV20-1 with TRBJ2-3, with D perhaps TRBD1 (6 bases). Germline V CDR1 and CDR2: DFQATT, SNEGSKA (reference sequence). Trimming cost V 3 bases and J 0 bases, with 13 bases left between them. The CDR3 runs 15 residues. For the CDR3, the DNA is TGCAGTGCTAGTAGGGGGAGCACTAGCACAGATACGCAGTATTTT. Its translation: CSASRGSTSTDTQYF.

This clonotype was detected ten times or more. V usage is TRBV5-4 and J usage is TRBJ1-2; D uncertain. The length of the CDR3 is 13 residues. V lost 2 bases to trimming and J lost 5 bases, with 10 bases between them. Germline-derived CDR1 and CDR2 are SGHNT and YYREEE (reference sequence). CDR3 DNA sequence: TGTGCCAGCAGCTTTAACAAAGAATATGGCTACACCTTC. It translates to CASSFNKEYGYTF.

This clonotype was observed many times. The V and J genes are TRBV7-9 and TRBJ2-3; D is possibly TRBD1 (5 bases). Looked up from germline, CDR1 is SEHNR and CDR2 is FQNEAQ (reference sequence). The CDR3 is 14 amino acids. Trimming stripped 5 bases from V and 0 bases from J, with 9 bases between. CDR3 in amino acids: CASSPRVSTDTQYF. DNA of the CDR3: TGTGCCAGCAGCCCCAGGGTTAGCACAGATACGCAGTATTTT.

This clonotype was counted ten times or more. J is TRBJ2-1 and V is TRBV6-2 or TRBV6-3; D unresolved. The CDR3 runs 15 residues. The ends were cut back, 6 bases at V and 0 bases at J, with 12 bases in the middle. CDR1 and CDR2 (germline): MNHEY, SVGEGT. The CDR3 sequence: CASSNDPSSYNEQFF. The CDR3 DNA follows: TGTGCCAGCAGCAATGACCCAAGCTCCTACAATGAGCAGTTCTTC.

This clonotype was detected ten times or more. The chain recombines TRBV20-1 with TRBJ2-3; D ambiguous. V lost 3 bases, J lost 5 bases, and 9 bases lay in between. This CDR3 comprises 12 residues. Looked up from germline, CDR1 is DFQATT and CDR2 is SNEGSKA (reference sequence). The CDR3 sequence is CSASSGLDTQYF. The CDR3 bases are TGCAGTGCTAGTAGTGGGCTAGATACGCAGTATTTT.

This clonotype was observed at least ten times. This chain joins TRBV6-1 and TRBJ2-2, with D possibly being TRBD1 or TRBD2 (5 bases each). CDR1 and CDR2 from the germline V gene are MNHNS and SASEGT. V was pared by 5 bases and J by 5 bases, with 12 bases between. The CDR3 is 14 residues long. CDR3 region: CASSRDVVTGELFF. The CDR3 nucleotides are TGTGCCAGCAGTAGGGACGTGGTAACCGGGGAGCTGTTTTTT.

J is TRBJ2-7 and V is TRBV20-1; 12 bases are a match to TRBD2. CDR3 length equals 15 residues. Looked up from germline, CDR1 is DFQATT and CDR2 is SNEGSKA (reference sequence). The J segment lost 4 bases and the V segment lost 4 bases, leaving 8 bases of the junction unmatched. CDR3 coding DNA: TGCAGTGCTACGACTAGCGGGAGACGAACATACGAGCAGTACTTC. Its protein product is CSATTSGRRTYEQYF.

This clonotype came up many times. The genes are TRBV24-1 and TRBJ2-1; 9 nucleotides agree with TRBD1. V lost 1 base to trimming and J lost 7 bases; unmatched junction nucleotides: 4. CDR1 is KGHDR, CDR2 SFDVKD, per germline. The CDR3 loop spans 15 amino acids. The CDR3 DNA sequence: TGTGCCACCAGTGATTTCAGGGACAGGGCAAATGAGCAGTTCTTC. It encodes CATSDFRDRANEQFF.

The chain couples TRBV28 to TRBJ1-5, with 7 bases fitting TRBD1. Per the germline V gene, CDR1 is MDHEN and CDR2 is SYDVKM. The CDR3 length is 13 residues. The V segment lost 10 bases and the J segment 4 bases; nucleotides outside the gene matches: 7. The CDR3 protein is CAMSQGGNQPQHF. The CDR3 DNA reads TGTGCCATGAGCCAGGGGGGGAATCAGCCCCAGCATTTT.

This clonotype was observed many times. DNA of the CDR3: TGTGCCAGCAGTGAATCCAGCGGGACCTACGAGCAGTACTTC. Its protein product is CASSESSGTYEQYF. V and J are TRBV25-1 and TRBJ2-7, with 7 bases aligning to TRBD2. The germline V gene has CDR1 MGHDK and CDR2 SYGVNS. J lost 2 bases, V lost 1 base, and 2 bases had no gene match. This CDR3 is built from 14 residues.

This clonotype was seen many times. The chain couples TRBV28 to TRBJ2-5; TRBD2 agrees at 12 bases. Trimming at V came to 6 bases and at J to 5 bases, leaving 10 bases not matched to a gene. This CDR3 is 16 amino acids long. CDR1 and CDR2 from the germline V gene are MDHEN and SYDVKM. DNA for the CDR3: TGTGCCAGCAGAAATAGACTAGCGGGAGCTTACGAGACCCAGTACTTC. Translation: CASRNRLAGAYETQYF.

This clonotype was seen many times. The chain combines TRBV12-3 or TRBV12-4 with TRBJ2-4, with a weak D call TRBD1 (6 bases). The CDR3 contains 13 residues. Trimming stripped 6 bases from V and 8 bases from J, with 14 bases between. The CDR3 spells CASSLAQGYIQYF. As DNA, the CDR3 is TGTGCCAGCAGCCTCGCACAGGGATACATTCAGTACTTC.

This clonotype was seen many times. The V and J genes are TRBV5-5 and TRBJ2-2; 10 bases align to TRBD2. This CDR3 has 16 residues. Germline-derived CDR1 and CDR2 are SGHKS and YYEKEE (reference sequence). V was clipped by 3 bases and J by 7 bases; unmatched bases: 9. The CDR3 is CASSSRLAGEIGELFF. Written as DNA, the CDR3 is TGTGCCAGCAGCTCCCGGCTAGCGGGAGAGATCGGGGAGCTGTTTTTT.

This clonotype showed up many times. V gene TRBV15 combines with J gene TRBJ1-4; D might be TRBD1 (6 bases). CDR1 and CDR2 (germline): LNHNV, YYDKDF (reference sequence). V lost 0 bases to trimming and J lost 7 bases, with 15 bases between them. The length of the CDR3 is 16 residues. This CDR3 reads CATSRDISRGGEKLFF. DNA of the CDR3: TGTGCCACCAGCAGAGATATTTCTAGAGGGGGTGAAAAACTGTTTTTT.

Only a few counts were recorded for this clonotype. The chain employs TRBV24-1 and TRBJ2-1, with TRBD2 matching 7 bases. This CDR3 contains 13 residues. Trimming took 1 base from V and 10 from J; bases not matched to a gene: 3. Germline-derived CDR1 and CDR2 are KGHDR and SFDVKD. The CDR3 nucleotides read TGTGCCACCAGTGATTTTGGGCGGGGGGAGCAGTTCTTC. This encodes CATSDFGRGEQFF.

This clonotype was observed many times. CDR3 amino acids: CSARNLQGALDTQYF. For the CDR3, the DNA is TGCAGTGCTAGAAACTTACAGGGGGCCTTAGATACGCAGTATTTT. V and J are TRBV20-1 and TRBJ2-3; TRBD1 matches 9 bases. Germline CDR1 is DFQATT and CDR2 is SNEGSKA (reference sequence). The CDR3 has 15 residues. V lost 2 bases to trimming and J lost 5 bases; unmatched junction nucleotides: 8.

This clonotype was counted ten times or more. The gene calls are TRBV20-1 and TRBJ2-5, with TRBD2 identical over 7 bases. Germline CDR1 reads DFQATT; CDR2 reads SNEGSKA (reference sequence). CDR3 length equals 15 residues. V dropped 3 bases and J dropped 5; count of bases not matched to a gene: 12. CDR3 protein: CSASRRERRWETQYF. The CDR3 DNA follows: TGCAGTGCTAGTAGGCGGGAGCGCCGTTGGGAGACCCAGTACTTC.

With regard to this clonotype: A much bigger clone sits one base away, suggesting this may be a read error. This rearrangement joins TRBV12-3 or TRBV12-4 to TRBJ2-7, with TRBD1 matching 8 bases. The CDR3 is made up of 12 amino acids. CDR3: CTSRLTGAEQYF. Written as DNA, the CDR3 is TGTACCAGCAGGCTGACAGGGGCCGAGCAGTACTTC.

In this sample, this clonotype turned up many times. The gene calls are TRBV7-2 and TRBJ2-4, with D possibly being TRBD1 or TRBD2 (5 bases each). The CDR3 extends over 17 amino acids. Germline CDR1 is SGHTA and CDR2 is FQGNSA. V lost 0 bases and J lost 0, with 12 bases in between. CDR3 nucleotide sequence: TGTGCCAGCAGCTTAGCGCAGGGACGGCAAGCCAAAAACATTCAGTACTTC. Translating it yields CASSLAQGRQAKNIQYF.

This clonotype was recorded a few times. This chain joins TRBV19 and TRBJ2-6; D call uncertain. Germline CDR1 and CDR2: LNHDA and SQIVND (reference sequence). V was pared by 5 bases and J by 0 bases, with 11 bases between. CDR3 size: 16 residues. DNA of the CDR3: TGTGCCAGTAGTCCCGAAGGGCCCTCTGGGGCCAACGTCCTGACTTTC. Protein product: CASSPEGPSGANVLTF.

This chain links TRBV7-2 with TRBJ1-4, with no clear D. V lost 1 base, J lost 8 bases, and 11 bases lay in between. CDR1 is SGHTA and CDR2 is FQGNSA in the germline V gene. The CDR3 totals 14 residues. CDR3 protein: CASSLGTNGEKLFF. The DNA of the CDR3 is TGTGCCAGCAGCTTAGGGACCAATGGAGAAAAACTGTTTTTT.

This clonotype came up many times. J is TRBJ2-1 and V is TRBV29-1; 8 nucleotides agree with TRBD1. Germline trimming cut 3 bases from V and 2 bases from J; bases unmatched to any gene: 6. In germline, CDR1 is SQVTM, CDR2 ANQGSEA. The CDR3 covers 15 residues. The CDR3 DNA follows: TGCAGCGTTGATTCTCAGGACAGGGCCTACAATGAGCAGTTCTTC. It codes for CSVDSQDRAYNEQFF.

This clonotype was counted at least ten times. V is TRBV5-6 and J is TRBJ2-6; a weak D match, TRBD1 (6 bases). Germline CDR1 is SGHDT and CDR2 is YYEEEE. V lost 3 bases to trimming and J lost 0 bases, with 10 bases between them. The CDR3 spans 16 residues. This CDR3 is CASSSDSHSGANVLTF. For the CDR3, the DNA is TGTGCCAGCAGCTCGGACAGCCACTCTGGGGCCAACGTCCTGACTTTC.

This clonotype was seen at least ten times. This rearrangement joins TRBV5-1 to TRBJ2-1, with D possibly being TRBD1 (7 bases). The germline V gene encodes CDR1 SGHRS and CDR2 YFSETQ. The CDR3 covers 14 residues. V lost 2 bases and J 8 bases, leaving 14 bases between the germline ends. The CDR3 loop reads CASSLGGGLDEQFF. In nucleotides, the CDR3 is TGCGCCAGCAGCTTAGGAGGGGGCCTCGATGAGCAGTTCTTC.

This clonotype was counted many times. The CDR3 nucleotides are TGCAGTGCTACGCAGTTTGGGGCTTGGGACTATGGCTACACCTTC. Translated: CSATQFGAWDYGYTF. The rearrangement links TRBV20-1 to TRBJ1-2; D perhaps matches TRBD1 (5 bases). Germline loops: CDR1 DFQATT, CDR2 SNEGSKA (reference sequence). V was pared by 4 bases and J by 3 bases, with 18 bases between. The CDR3 covers 15 residues.

This clonotype was recorded at least ten times. This sequence joins TRBV18 and TRBJ2-7, with 8 bases that match TRBD1. Unmatched junction bases numbered 9, after V lost 4 bases and J lost 1 base. The CDR3 contains 16 residues. Germline V gene data show CDR1 as KGHSH and CDR2 as LQKENI. DNA for the CDR3: TGTGCCAGCTCACACCGACAGGGGCCATTGTCCTACGAGCAGTACTTC. This gives the protein CASSHRQGPLSYEQYF.

This clonotype has only one observation. A read error may explain this, as a much larger clone is one base away. This CDR3 reads CAGSLVDPGTDTQYF. CDR3 sequence (DNA): TGTGCCGGCAGCTTAGTGGACCCCGGCACAGATACGCAGTATTTT. J is TRBJ2-3 and V is TRBV7-2; D is unresolved. This CDR3 is 15 amino acids long. Germline values: CDR1 SGHTA, CDR2 FQGNSA.